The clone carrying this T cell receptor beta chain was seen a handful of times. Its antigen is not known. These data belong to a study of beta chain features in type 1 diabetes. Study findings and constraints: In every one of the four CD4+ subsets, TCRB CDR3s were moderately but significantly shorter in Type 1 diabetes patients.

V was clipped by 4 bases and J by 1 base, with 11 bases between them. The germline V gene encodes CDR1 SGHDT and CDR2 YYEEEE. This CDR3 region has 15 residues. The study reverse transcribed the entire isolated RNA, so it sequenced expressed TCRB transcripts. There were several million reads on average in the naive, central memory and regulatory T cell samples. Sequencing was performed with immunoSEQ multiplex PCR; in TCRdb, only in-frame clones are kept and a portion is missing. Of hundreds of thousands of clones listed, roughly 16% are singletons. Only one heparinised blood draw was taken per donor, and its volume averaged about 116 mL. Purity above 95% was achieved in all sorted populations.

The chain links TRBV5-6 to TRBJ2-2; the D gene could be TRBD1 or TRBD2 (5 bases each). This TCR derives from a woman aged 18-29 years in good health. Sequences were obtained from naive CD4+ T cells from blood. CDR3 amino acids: CASSQGSGNTGELFF. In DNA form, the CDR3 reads TGTGCCAGCAGCCAGGGAAGCGGGAACACCGGGGAGCTGTTTTTT.